A single sample gave rise to the 21 T cell receptor beta chains below, sequenced in a study of shared clonotypes between healthy human individuals. The repertoire was sequenced with immunoSEQ multiplex PCR; TCRdb's copy has only in-frame clones and lacks some. Of around 940,000 clones listed, approximately 80% were seen once; the top ten hold about 1.5%. Material for sequencing was memory CD4+ T cells sorted from blood. Subset meaning: CD45RA-negative fraction. The receptors were sampled from a young man in good health.

This chain uses TRBV15 with TRBJ1-5, with TRBD1 as a possible D gene (6 bases). Trimming took 5 bases from V and 12 from J, leaving 20 bases between them. The germline V gene has CDR1 LNHNV and CDR2 YYDKDF (reference sequence). The CDR3 has 14 residues. This CDR3 is CATSERVLGGVQHF. CDR3 coding DNA: TGTGCCACCAGCGAAAGAGTTTTAGGGGGGGTCCAGCATTTT.

The chain recombines TRBV7-9 with TRBJ1-4, with 9 bases fitting TRBD1. The germline V gene encodes CDR1 SEHNR and CDR2 FQNEAQ (reference sequence). V shed 5 bases and J 7 bases; nucleotides not matched to a gene: 8. The CDR3 runs 15 residues. The CDR3: CASSHITGGGEKLFF. DNA of the CDR3: TGTGCCAGCAGCCATATTACAGGGGGCGGTGAAAAACTGTTTTTT.

This chain connects TRBV4-1 to TRBJ1-1; D remains unclear. CDR1 MGHRA and CDR2 YSYEKL come from the germline V gene. The CDR3 extends over 17 amino acids. Trimming removed 7 bases from V and 1 base from J, with 22 bases in between. The CDR3 DNA is TGCGCCAGCACCCTAAGAGCTTCTGGAGTGGGGAACACTGAAGCTTTCTTT. The encoded protein is CASTLRASGVGNTEAFF.

The rearrangement links TRBV6-5 to TRBJ1-1; D call uncertain. The V gene lost 4 bases and the J gene lost 1 base, with 10 bases spanning the gap. The CDR3 loop spans 14 amino acids. CDR1 MNHEY and CDR2 SVGAGI come from the germline V gene. The CDR3 loop reads CASSSLSGNTEAFF. CDR3 coding DNA: TGTGCCAGCAGTTCTCTCAGTGGGAACACTGAAGCTTTCTTT.

This rearrangement joins TRBV7-9 to TRBJ2-1; D perhaps matches TRBD1 (6 bases). The germline gives CDR1 SEHNR, CDR2 FQNEAQ (reference sequence). Deletions cut 7 bases from V and 5 bases from J, with 12 bases between. The CDR3 runs to 13 residues. The CDR3 DNA reads TGTGCCAGCAAAATGACAGGAAACAATGAGCAGTTCTTC. Protein sequence: CASKMTGNNEQFF.

The V and J genes are TRBV29-1 and TRBJ1-4; the D is unclear. V lost 7 bases and J lost 4, with 16 bases in between. Germline CDR1 reads SQVTM; CDR2 reads ANQGSEA. The CDR3 totals 14 residues. The CDR3 is CSAHQQDGNEKLFF. The CDR3 coding sequence is TGCAGCGCCCATCAGCAGGACGGTAATGAAAAACTGTTTTTT.

The rearrangement joins TRBV6-1 to TRBJ2-7; 10 bases agree with TRBD1. The V segment lost 6 bases and the J segment 4 bases; nucleotides outside the gene matches: 9. The CDR3 is 15 residues long. Germline V lookup: CDR1 MNHNS, CDR2 SASEGT. In DNA form, the CDR3 reads TGTGCCAGCAGCCCACAGGACAGGGGGTCTTACGAGCAGTACTTC. This codes for CASSPQDRGSYEQYF.

The sample holds a few counts of this clone. The chain employs TRBV2 and TRBJ1-5, with 7 bases lining up with TRBD1. The CDR3 extends over 15 amino acids. J lost 0 bases, V lost 6 bases, and 5 bases had no gene match. Per germline, CDR1 SNHLY and CDR2 FYNNEI. This chain's CDR3 is CASSGTVDSNQPQHF. Here the CDR3 DNA reads TGTGCCAGCAGCGGGACAGTCGATAGCAATCAGCCCCAGCATTTT.

The chain joins TRBV5-4 to TRBJ2-5; TRBD2 matches at 9 bases. CDR3 length: 16 residues. Germline V CDR1 and CDR2: SGHNT, YYREEE (reference sequence). After removal of 7 bases from V and 6 bases from J, the junction contained 16 bases not matched to a gene. CDR3 sequence: CASSFGREGPFKTQYF. The CDR3, as DNA: TGTGCCAGCTCGTTCGGGCGGGAGGGCCCTTTTAAGACCCAGTACTTC. Based on the CDR3 plus reference TRBV5-4 and TRBJ2-5, the full variable domain is ETGVTQSPTHLIKTRGQQVTLRCSSQSGHNTVSWYQQALGQGPQFIFQYYREEENGRGNFPPRFSGLQFPNYSSELNVNALELDDSALYLCASSFGREGPFKTQYFGPGTRLLVL.

The V call is TRBV19, the J call TRBJ1-4; tentatively, D is TRBD1 (5 bases). This CDR3 has 13 amino acids. Between the trimmed V and J ends, which lost 8 bases and 7 bases, there was a span of 14 bases. Per the germline V gene, CDR1 is LNHDA and CDR2 is SQIVND (reference sequence). DNA for the CDR3: TGTGCCAGTCTACAGGTTGGGGCTGAAAAACTGTTTTTT. Translation: CASLQVGAEKLFF.

The rearrangement uses TRBV5-1 and TRBJ2-4, with 11 bases identical to TRBD1. CDR3 length: 16 amino acids. Germline V gene lookup returns CDR1 SGHRS and CDR2 YFSETQ. J lost 6 bases, V lost 3 bases, and 8 bases had no gene match. The DNA for the CDR3 is TGCGCCAGCAGCTCCCGGACAGGGGGCGAGGGAAACATTCAGTACTTC. This sequence encodes CASSSRTGGEGNIQYF.

Comment on this clone: A single base is all that separates this from a far larger clone, so a read error is likely. The J gene is TRBJ2-2, the V gene TRBV28, with D perhaps matching TRBD1 (6 bases). V was clipped by 1 base and J by 3 bases, with 6 bases between them. This CDR3 is built from 14 residues. CDR1 is MDHEN, CDR2 SYDVKM, per germline. The CDR3 region is CASSLYRDTGELFF. The CDR3 DNA reads as TGTGCCAGCAGTTTATACAGGGACACCGGGGAGCTGTTTTTT.

The genes are TRBV15 and TRBJ2-5, with unresolved D. Germline V gene sequence: CDR1 LNHNV, CDR2 YYDKDF (reference sequence). V dropped 0 bases and J dropped 6 bases, with 8 bases sitting between them. The CDR3 extends over 13 amino acids. CDR3 loop: CATSRDFTQTQYF. DNA for the CDR3: TGTGCCACCAGCAGAGATTTTACGCAGACCCAGTACTTC.

The gene calls are TRBV9 and TRBJ2-1, with 7 bases lining up with TRBD2. This CDR3 is built from 19 residues. V shed 0 bases and J 2 bases; nucleotides not matched to a gene: 14. Germline V CDR1 and CDR2: SGDLS, YYNGEE. The CDR3, as DNA: TGTGCCAGCAGCGTAGTTGTCGCCGAAGCGGGGCTCACCTACAATGAGCAGTTCTTC. Amino acids: CASSVVVAEAGLTYNEQFF.

V and J are TRBV10-2 and TRBJ2-4, with 7 bases identical to TRBD1. The V and J ends lost 6 bases and 5 bases, in that order; junction bases with no gene match: 7. Germline values: CDR1 WSHSY, CDR2 SAAADI. This CDR3 is built from 14 residues. The CDR3 DNA reads as TGCGCCAGCAGCCAAAGAGGGACAGAAAACATTCAGTACTTC. It yields the protein CASSQRGTENIQYF.

About this clone: Given a much more abundant clone one base away, this may be a read error. The same CDR3 arises from other DNA sequences in this sample as well. The chain links TRBV5-1 to TRBJ2-6, with D unclear. Germline V CDR1 and CDR2: SGHRS, YFSETQ. The CDR3 spans 14 residues. The V and J ends lost 1 base and 0 bases respectively, with 2 bases between them. The CDR3 DNA sequence: TGCGCCAGCAGCTTGAGCTCTGGGGCCAACGTCCTGACTTTC. Translation: CASSLSSGANVLTF.

The chain combines TRBV6-5 with TRBJ1-1, with D possibly TRBD1 on 5 matching bases. Trimming removed 2 bases from V and 5 bases from J, with 15 bases in between. This CDR3 is built from 15 residues. Germline loops: CDR1 MNHEY, CDR2 SVGAGI. CDR3 region: CASSYGLRVGTEAFF. In DNA, the CDR3 is TGTGCCAGCAGTTACGGCCTCAGGGTAGGGACTGAAGCTTTCTTT.

CDR3 residues: CSVETDRLSGNTIYF. In nucleotides, the CDR3 is TGCAGCGTTGAAACGGACAGACTCTCTGGAAACACCATATATTTT. The chain employs TRBV29-1 and TRBJ1-3; D may be TRBD1 (6 bases). Trimming took 2 bases from V and 0 from J, leaving 11 bases between them. This CDR3 comprises 15 residues. Germline CDR1 and CDR2: SQVTM and ANQGSEA.

CDR3 loop: CASSPKGSSNTGELFF. The CDR3 nucleotides are TGTGCCAGCAGCCCCAAGGGGAGTTCGAACACCGGGGAGCTGTTTTTT. The rearrangement links TRBV5-4 to TRBJ2-2; D possibly uses TRBD1 or TRBD2 (5 bases each). V lost 4 bases and J lost 0, with 13 bases in between. Germline V gene data show CDR1 as SGHNT and CDR2 as YYREEE (reference sequence). The CDR3 consists of 16 residues.

About this clone: Other DNA sequences from this sample encode an identical CDR3 as well. The gene calls are TRBV6-1 and TRBJ1-1; 7 bases match TRBD1. The trim removed 4 bases at V and 1 base at J, leaving 0 bases unmatched. Looked up from germline, CDR1 is MNHNS and CDR2 is SASEGT. The CDR3 length is 13 residues. CDR3 DNA sequence: TGTGCCAGCAGTGGGGACAGGAACACTGAAGCTTTCTTT. It translates to CASSGDRNTEAFF.

The chain joins TRBV28 to TRBJ1-5, with no clear D. The CDR3 sequence is 12 residues long. Germline V gene sequence: CDR1 MDHEN, CDR2 SYDVKM. V gave up 3 bases and J gave up 9 bases, with 9 bases separating them. The CDR3: CASSFGERPQHF. The DNA of the CDR3 is TGTGCCAGCAGTTTTGGGGAGCGGCCCCAGCATTTT.